This T cell receptor (beta chain) was identified in a study of Siglec-9 on CD8 T cells in melanoma. Findings of the study overall: In melanoma tumors, a Siglec-9-marked effector memory CD8+ subset reportedly appeared to accumulate.

Produced via immunoSEQ multiplex PCR; TCRdb's table is partial and in-frame only. Of around 29,000 clones listed, more than 80% are singletons. The CDR3 has 13 residues. CDR1 and CDR2 from the germline V gene are SGHRS and YFSETQ. Trimming shortened V by 4 bases and J by 2 bases, and 8 bases separated the two germline ends. The count of this clone is one. Its cognate antigen is unknown. The chain recombines TRBV5-1 with TRBJ2-3; tentatively, D is TRBD2 (6 bases). This sequence originates from a human donor in good health. Material for sequencing was Siglec-9- CD8+ T cells sorted from blood. The CDR3 reads CASSRENTDTQYF. In nucleotides, the CDR3 is TGCGCCAGCAGCCGGGAGAACACAGATACGCAGTATTTT.